The clone carrying this T cell receptor (beta chain) has a count of ten or more. The data stem from a study of CD8 T cells in ankylosing spondylitis. The germline gives CDR1 SQVTM, CDR2 ANQGSEA. This CDR3 is 10 amino acids long. J lost 10 bases, V lost 3 bases, and 0 bases had no gene match. Generation of TCR beta libraries employed quantitative 5'-RACE incorporating molecular barcodes. Using its own MiXCR run on the 5' RACE reads, TCRdb lists one record per CDR3 protein. Of under 150,000 distinct CDR3 sequences listed, 9.3% are singletons. Sequenced sample: blood, either unsorted or a sorted T cell fraction (not recorded which). The receptor was isolated from a male donor with ankylosing spondylitis or in good health (not recorded which). This chain connects TRBV29-1 to TRBJ2-3, with 8 bases aligning to TRBD2. Written as DNA, the CDR3 is TGCAGCGTTGAGCGGGAGGCGCAGTATTTT. Amino acid sequence: CSVEREAQYF.